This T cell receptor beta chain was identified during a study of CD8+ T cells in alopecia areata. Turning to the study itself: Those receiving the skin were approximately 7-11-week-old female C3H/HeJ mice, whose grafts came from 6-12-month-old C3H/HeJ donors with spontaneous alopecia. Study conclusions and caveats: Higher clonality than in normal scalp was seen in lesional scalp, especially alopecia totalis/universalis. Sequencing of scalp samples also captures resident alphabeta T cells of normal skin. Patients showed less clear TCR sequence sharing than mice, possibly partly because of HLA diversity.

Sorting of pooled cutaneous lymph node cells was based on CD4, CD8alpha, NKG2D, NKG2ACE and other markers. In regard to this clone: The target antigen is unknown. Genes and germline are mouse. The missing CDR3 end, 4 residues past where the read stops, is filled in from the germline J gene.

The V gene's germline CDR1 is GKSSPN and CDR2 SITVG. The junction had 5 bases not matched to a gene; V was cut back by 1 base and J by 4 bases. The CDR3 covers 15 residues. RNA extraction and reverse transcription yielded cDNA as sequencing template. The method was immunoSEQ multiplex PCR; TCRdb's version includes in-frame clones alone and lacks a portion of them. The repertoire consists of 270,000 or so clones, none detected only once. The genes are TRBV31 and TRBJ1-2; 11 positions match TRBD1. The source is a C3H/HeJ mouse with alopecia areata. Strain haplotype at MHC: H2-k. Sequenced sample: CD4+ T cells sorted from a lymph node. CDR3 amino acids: CAWSHRDRGGSDYTF. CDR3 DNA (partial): TGTGCCTGGAGTCACCGGGACAGGGGGGGCTCC.